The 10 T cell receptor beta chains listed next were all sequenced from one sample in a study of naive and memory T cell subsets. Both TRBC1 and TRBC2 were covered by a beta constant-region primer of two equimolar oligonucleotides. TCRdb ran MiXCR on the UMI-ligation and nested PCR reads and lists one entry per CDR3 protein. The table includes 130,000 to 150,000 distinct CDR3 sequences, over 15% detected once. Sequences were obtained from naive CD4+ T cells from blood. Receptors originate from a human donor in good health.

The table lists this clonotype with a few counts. The DNA for the CDR3 is TGTGCCAGCCATTCTCAAGAGACCCAGTACTTC. This codes for CASHSQETQYF. The chain has TRBV2 and TRBJ2-5; D is ambiguous. V was clipped by 8 bases and J by 2 bases, with 6 bases between them. From germline, CDR1 is SNHLY and CDR2 FYNNEI. The CDR3 is 11 residues long. Looking up the rest from reference TRBV2 and TRBJ2-5 gives the full variable domain: EPEVTQTPSHQVTQMGQEVILRCVPISNHLYFYWYRQILGQKVEFLVSFYNNEISEKSEIFDDQFSVERPDGSNFTLKIRSTKLEDSAMYFCASHSQETQYFGPGTRLLVL.

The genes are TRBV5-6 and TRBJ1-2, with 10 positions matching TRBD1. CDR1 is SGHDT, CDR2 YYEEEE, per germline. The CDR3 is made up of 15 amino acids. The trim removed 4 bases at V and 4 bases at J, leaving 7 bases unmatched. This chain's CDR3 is CASSLGRDRGYGYTF. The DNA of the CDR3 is TGTGCCAGCAGCCTCGGCCGGGACAGGGGCTATGGCTACACCTTC.

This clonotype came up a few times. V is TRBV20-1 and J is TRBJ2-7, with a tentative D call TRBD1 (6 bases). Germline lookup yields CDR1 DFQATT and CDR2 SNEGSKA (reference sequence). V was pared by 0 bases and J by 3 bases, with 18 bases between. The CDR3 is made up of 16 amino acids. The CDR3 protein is CSARDPSAQGSYEQYF. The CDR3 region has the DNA TGCAGTGCTAGAGATCCAAGCGCCCAGGGGAGCTACGAGCAGTACTTC.

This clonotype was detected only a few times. CDR3 bases: TGCGCCAGCTCCCAAGGAGACAGGGCCCCCTCCTACGAGCAGTACTTC. Its protein is CASSQGDRAPSYEQYF. V gene TRBV4-1 combines with J gene TRBJ2-7, with 7 bases identical to TRBD1. Looked up from germline, CDR1 is MGHRA and CDR2 is YSYEKL. V shed 8 bases and J 0 bases; nucleotides not matched to a gene: 13. The CDR3 has 16 residues.

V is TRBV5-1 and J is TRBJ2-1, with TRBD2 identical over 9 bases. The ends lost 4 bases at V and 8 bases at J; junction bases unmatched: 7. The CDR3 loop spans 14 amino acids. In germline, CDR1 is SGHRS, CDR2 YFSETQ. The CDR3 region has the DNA TGCGCCAGCAGCGGGGGCGGGACTAGCCATGAGCAGTTCTTC. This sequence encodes CASSGGGTSHEQFF.

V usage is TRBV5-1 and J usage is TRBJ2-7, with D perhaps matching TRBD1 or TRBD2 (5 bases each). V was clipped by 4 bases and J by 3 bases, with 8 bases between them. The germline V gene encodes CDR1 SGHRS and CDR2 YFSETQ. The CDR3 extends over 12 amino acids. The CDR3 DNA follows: TGCGCCAGCAGCAGGGACCTCTACGAGCAGTACTTC. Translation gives CASSRDLYEQYF. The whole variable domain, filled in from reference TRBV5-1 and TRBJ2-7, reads KAGVTQTPRYLIKTRGQQVTLSCSPISGHRSVSWYQQTPGQGLQFLFEYFSETQRNKGNFPGRFSGRQFSNSRSEMNVSTLELGDSALYLCASSRDLYEQYFGPGTRLTVT.

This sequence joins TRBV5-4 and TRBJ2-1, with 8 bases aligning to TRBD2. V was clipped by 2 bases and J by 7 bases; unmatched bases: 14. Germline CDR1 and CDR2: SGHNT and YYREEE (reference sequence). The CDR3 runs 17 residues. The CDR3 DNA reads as TGTGCCAGCAGCTTAGGGGGTAGCGGGAAGGGTCCAAATGAGCAGTTCTTC. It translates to CASSLGGSGKGPNEQFF.

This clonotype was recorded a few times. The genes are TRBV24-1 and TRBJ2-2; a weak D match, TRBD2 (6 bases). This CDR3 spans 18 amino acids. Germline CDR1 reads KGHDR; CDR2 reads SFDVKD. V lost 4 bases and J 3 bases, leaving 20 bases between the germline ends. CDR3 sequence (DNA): TGTGCCACCAGTGACGGGGTCAGGAGGGCCTCGTACACCGGGGAGCTGTTTTTT. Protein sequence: CATSDGVRRASYTGELFF.

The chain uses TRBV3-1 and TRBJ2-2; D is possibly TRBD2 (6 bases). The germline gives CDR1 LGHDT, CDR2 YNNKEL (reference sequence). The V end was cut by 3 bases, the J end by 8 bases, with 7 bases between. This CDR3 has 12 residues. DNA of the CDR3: TGTGCCAGCAGCCATCGGGAGGGGGAGCTGTTTTTT. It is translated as CASSHREGELFF.

DNA for the CDR3: TGCGCCAGCAGCTTGGTCCAGGGCGGAAACATTCAGTACTTC. Its protein product is CASSLVQGGNIQYF. The rearrangement joins TRBV5-1 to TRBJ2-4; a weak D match, TRBD1 (5 bases). The CDR3 runs 14 residues. Trimming pared 0 bases from V and 6 bases from J, leaving 10 bases between. Germline CDR1 reads SGHRS; CDR2 reads YFSETQ.